This TCR beta chain was recovered during a study of identical twins. TCRdb redid the calling of the 5' RACE reads with MiXCR, one entry per CDR3 protein. The repertoire consists of over 550,000 distinct CDR3 sequences, with roughly 7.1% occurring once and the leading ten covering approximately 1.5%. This clonotype was detected ten times or more. Germline CDR1 is SNHLY and CDR2 is FYNNEI. There are 12 residues in the CDR3. V shed 6 bases and J shed 7 bases, with 12 bases lying between them. The same data also contributed to another study, on yellow fever vaccine responses in identical twins.

The chain couples TRBV2 to TRBJ1-2, with a possible D match to TRBD1 (6 bases). The TCR comes from a woman younger than 35 in good health. Source material: PBMCs. In nucleotides, the CDR3 is TGTGCCAGCAGGGGGGGCCGGGGTGGCTACACCTTC. It is translated as CASRGGRGGYTF.